The sequence of this T cell receptor (delta chain) was determined in a study of gamma-delta chains in newborns, infants, children. About the research overall: Innate gammadelta T cells reportedly expand polyclonally right after birth, driven by microbial exposure, per the title.

TCRdb repeated clone calling on the reads with CATT. Counted here are 10,000 to 14,000 delta-chain clones, about 8.6% occurring once; the ten biggest clones make up 3.8%. The TCR was taken from a child who was a newborn, infant or young child, either healthy, febrile or measles-vaccinated (not recorded which). The sample comprised blood.

The chain's CDR3 is CACDQLGDSDKLIF. The CDR3 nucleotides read TGTGCCTGTGACCAACTGGGGGATTCCGATAAACTCATCTTT. V gene TRDV2 combines with J gene TRDJ1, with 10 positions matching TRDD3. The ends lost 3 bases at V and 3 bases at J; junction bases unmatched: 3. This CDR3 spans 14 amino acids. Germline V gene data show CDR1 as GEAIGNYY and CDR2 as EKD.